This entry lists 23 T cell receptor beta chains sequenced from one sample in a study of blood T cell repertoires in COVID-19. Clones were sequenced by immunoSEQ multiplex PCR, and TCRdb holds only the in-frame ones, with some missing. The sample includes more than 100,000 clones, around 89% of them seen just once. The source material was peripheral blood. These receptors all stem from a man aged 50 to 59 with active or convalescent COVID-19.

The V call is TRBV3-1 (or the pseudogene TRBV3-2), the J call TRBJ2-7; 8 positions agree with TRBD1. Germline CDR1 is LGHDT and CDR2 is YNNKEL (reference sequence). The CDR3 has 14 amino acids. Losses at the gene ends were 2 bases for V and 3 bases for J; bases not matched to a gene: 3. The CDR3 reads CASSQRTGNYEQYF. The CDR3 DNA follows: TGTGCCAGCAGCCAAAGGACAGGGAACTACGAGCAGTACTTC.

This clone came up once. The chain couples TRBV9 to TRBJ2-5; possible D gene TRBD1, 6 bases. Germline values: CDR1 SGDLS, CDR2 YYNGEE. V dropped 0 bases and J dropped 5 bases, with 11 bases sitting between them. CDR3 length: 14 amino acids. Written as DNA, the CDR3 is TGTGCCAGCAGCGTAGCCGCAGGGGAGGAGACCCAGTACTTC. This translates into CASSVAAGEETQYF.

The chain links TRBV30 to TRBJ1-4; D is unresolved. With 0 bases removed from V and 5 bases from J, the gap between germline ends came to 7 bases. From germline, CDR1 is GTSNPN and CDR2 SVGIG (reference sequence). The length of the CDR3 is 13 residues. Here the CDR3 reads CAWSVRRNEKLFF. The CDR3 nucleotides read TGTGCCTGGAGTGTACGGAGAAATGAAAAACTGTTTTTT. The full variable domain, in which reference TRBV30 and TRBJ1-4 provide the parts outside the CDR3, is SQTIHQWPATLVQPVGSPLSLECTVEGTSNPNLYWYRQAAGRGLQLLFYSVGIGQISSEVPQNLSASRPQDRQFILSSKKLLLSDSGFYLCAWSVRRNEKLFFGSGTQLSVL.

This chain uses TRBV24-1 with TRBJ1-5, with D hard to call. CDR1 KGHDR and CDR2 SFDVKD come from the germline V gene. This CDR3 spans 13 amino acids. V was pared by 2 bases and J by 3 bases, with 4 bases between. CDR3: CATSDSVNQPQHF. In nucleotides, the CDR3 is TGTGCCACCAGTGATTCGGTCAATCAGCCCCAGCATTTT.

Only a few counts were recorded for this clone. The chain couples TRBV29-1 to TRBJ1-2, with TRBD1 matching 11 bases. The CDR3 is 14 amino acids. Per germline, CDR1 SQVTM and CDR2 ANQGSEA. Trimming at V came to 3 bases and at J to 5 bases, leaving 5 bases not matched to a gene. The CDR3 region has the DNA TGCAGCGTTGAGGGACAGGGGGGAACTTATGGCTACACCTTC. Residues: CSVEGQGGTYGYTF.

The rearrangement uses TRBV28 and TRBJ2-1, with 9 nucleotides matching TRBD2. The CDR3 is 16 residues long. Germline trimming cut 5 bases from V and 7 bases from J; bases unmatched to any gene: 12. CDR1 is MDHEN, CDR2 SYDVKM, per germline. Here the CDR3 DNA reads TGTGCCAGCAGTAGCACGGGCGGGAGGGCCTTAAATGAGCAGTTCTTC. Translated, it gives CASSSTGGRALNEQFF.

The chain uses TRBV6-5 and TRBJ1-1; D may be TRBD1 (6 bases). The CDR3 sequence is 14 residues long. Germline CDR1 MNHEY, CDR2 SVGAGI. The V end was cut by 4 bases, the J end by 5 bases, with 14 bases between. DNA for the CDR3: TGTGCCAGCAGTTTAAGGGGGAGGGGGACTGAAGCTTTCTTT. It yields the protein CASSLRGRGTEAFF.

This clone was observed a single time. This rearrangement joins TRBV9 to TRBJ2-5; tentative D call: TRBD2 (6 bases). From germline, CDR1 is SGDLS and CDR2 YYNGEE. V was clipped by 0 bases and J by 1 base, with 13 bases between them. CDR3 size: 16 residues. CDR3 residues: CASSVGTGSPQETQYF. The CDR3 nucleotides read TGTGCCAGCAGCGTAGGTACCGGGAGCCCCCAAGAGACCCAGTACTTC.

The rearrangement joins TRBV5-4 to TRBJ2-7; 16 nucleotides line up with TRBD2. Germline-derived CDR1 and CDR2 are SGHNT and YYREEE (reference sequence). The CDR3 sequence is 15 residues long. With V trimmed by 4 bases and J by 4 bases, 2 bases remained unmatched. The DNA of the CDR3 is TGTGCCAGCAGCGGGGGACTAGCGGGAGGGTACGAGCAGTACTTC. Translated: CASSGGLAGGYEQYF.

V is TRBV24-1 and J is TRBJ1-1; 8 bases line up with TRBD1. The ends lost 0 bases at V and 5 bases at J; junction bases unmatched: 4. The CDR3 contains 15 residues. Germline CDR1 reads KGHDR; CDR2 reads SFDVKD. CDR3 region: CATSDLQGAETEAFF. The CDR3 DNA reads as TGTGCCACCAGTGATTTGCAGGGGGCTGAGACTGAAGCTTTCTTT.

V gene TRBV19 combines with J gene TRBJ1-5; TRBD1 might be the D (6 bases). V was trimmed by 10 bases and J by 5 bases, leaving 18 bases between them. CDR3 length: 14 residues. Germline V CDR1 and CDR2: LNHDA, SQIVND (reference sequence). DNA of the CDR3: TGTGCCACGATCGCTCGGGGGGGCGATCAGCCCCAGCATTTT. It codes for CATIARGGDQPQHF.

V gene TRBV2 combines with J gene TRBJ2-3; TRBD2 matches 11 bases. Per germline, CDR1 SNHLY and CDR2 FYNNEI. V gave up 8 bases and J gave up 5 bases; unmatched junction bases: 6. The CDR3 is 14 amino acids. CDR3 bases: TGTGCCAGCGCTACTAGCGGGGGTCTAGATACGCAGTATTTT. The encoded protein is CASATSGGLDTQYF.

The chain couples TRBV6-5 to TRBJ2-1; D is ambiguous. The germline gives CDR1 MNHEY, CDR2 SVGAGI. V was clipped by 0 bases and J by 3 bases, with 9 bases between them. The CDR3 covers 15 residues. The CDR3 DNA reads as TGTGCCAGCAGTTACTCGAGTTACAGCTACAATGAGCAGTTCTTC. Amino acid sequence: CASSYSSYSYNEQFF.

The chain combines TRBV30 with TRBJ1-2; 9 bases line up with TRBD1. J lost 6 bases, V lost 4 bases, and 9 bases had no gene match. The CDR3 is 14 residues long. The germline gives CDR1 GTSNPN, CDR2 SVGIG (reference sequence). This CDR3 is CAWIQGTGFHGYTF. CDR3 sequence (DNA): TGTGCCTGGATACAAGGGACAGGGTTCCATGGCTACACCTTC.

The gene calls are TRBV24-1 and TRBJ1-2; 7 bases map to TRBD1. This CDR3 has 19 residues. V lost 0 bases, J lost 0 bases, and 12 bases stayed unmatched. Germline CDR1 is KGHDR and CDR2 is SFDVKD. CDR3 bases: TGTGCCACCAGTGATTTGCTTCGGGAAAAGGGGGCCGCTAACTATGGCTACACCTTC. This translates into CATSDLLREKGAANYGYTF.

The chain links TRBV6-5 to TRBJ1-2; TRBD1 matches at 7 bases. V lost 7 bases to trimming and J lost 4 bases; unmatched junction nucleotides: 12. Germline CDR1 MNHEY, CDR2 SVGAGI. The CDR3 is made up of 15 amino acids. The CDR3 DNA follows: TGTGCCAGCAACCCGCCGACAGGGCCCGGCTATGGCTACACCTTC. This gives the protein CASNPPTGPGYGYTF.

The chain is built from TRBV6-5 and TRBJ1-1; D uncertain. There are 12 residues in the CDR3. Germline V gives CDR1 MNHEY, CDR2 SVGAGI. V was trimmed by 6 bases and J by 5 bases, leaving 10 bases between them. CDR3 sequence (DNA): TGTGCCAGCAGGATCGGGGAAACTGAAGCTTTCTTT. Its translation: CASRIGETEAFF.

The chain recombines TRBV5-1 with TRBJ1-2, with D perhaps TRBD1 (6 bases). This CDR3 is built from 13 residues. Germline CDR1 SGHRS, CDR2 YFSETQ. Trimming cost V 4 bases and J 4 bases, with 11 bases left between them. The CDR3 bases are TGCGCCAGCAGCCTGGACAGTCGCTATGGCTACACCTTC. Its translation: CASSLDSRYGYTF.

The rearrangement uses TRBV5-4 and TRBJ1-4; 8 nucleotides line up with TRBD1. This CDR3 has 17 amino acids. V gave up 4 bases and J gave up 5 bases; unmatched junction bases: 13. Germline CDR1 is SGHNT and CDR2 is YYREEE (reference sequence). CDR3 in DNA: TGTGCCAGCAGCACCCCTCGAGCCGGGACAGGCAATGAAAAACTGTTTTTT. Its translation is CASSTPRAGTGNEKLFF.

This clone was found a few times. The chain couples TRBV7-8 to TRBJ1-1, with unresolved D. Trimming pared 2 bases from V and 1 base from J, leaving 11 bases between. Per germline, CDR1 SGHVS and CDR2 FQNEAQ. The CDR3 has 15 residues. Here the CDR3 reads CASSLSVYKNTEAFF. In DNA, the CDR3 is TGTGCCAGCAGCTTATCAGTGTACAAGAACACTGAAGCTTTCTTT. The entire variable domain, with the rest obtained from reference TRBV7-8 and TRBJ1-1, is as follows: GAGVSQSPRYKVAKRGQDVALRCDPISGHVSLFWYQQALGQGPEFLTYFQNEAQLDKSGLPSDRFFAERPEGSVSTLKIQRTQQEDSAVYLCASSLSVYKNTEAFFGQGTRLTVV.

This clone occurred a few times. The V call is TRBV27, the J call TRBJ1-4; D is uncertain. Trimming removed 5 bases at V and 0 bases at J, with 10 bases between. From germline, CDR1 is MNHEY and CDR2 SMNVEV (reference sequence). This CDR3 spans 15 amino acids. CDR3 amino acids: CASSPMVATNEKLFF. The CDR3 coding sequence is TGTGCCAGCAGTCCGATGGTAGCAACTAATGAAAAACTGTTTTTT.

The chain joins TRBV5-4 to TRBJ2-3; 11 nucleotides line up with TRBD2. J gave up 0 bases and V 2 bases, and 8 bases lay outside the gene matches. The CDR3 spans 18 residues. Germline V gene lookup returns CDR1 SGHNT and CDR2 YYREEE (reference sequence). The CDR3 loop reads CASSFLAGGTPSTDTQYF. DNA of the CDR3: TGTGCCAGCAGCTTTCTAGCGGGGGGTACCCCTAGCACAGATACGCAGTATTTT.

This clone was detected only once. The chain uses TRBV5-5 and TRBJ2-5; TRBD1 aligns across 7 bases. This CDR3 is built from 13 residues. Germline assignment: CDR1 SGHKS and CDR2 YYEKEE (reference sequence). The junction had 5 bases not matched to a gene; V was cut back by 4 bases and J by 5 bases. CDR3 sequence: CASSLDRAETQYF. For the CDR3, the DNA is TGTGCCAGCAGCCTAGACAGGGCTGAGACCCAGTACTTC.